This record looks at one T cell receptor beta chain sequence and its context. This clone was recorded a few times. The clone's antigen remains unknown. Qualities for individual bases were not recorded, and no much larger clone is one base off. Samples from volunteer blood donors who had recovered from COVID-19 were contributed by a second Seattle source. The collaborating institutions used their own protocols to collect whole blood in K2EDTA tubes. For TCRbeta analysis, collaborator samples were shipped as frozen whole blood, as isolated PBMCs, or as DNA extracted from either sample type. The sample originates from a study of blood T cell repertoires in COVID-19 (TCRdb year 2020). For the wider study: Samples covering the acute and convalescent phases of COVID-19 were provided by collaborators in the United States, Italy and Spain. The samples were drawn from the first 160 participants of the ongoing ImmuneRACE study and from under 1,500 subjects provided by 6 global collaborators. Subjects who had been exposed to COVID-19, were actively infected with it, or had recovered from it provided the deeply sampled blood TCRbeta repertoires that made up the dataset. The prospective study material was composed of cDNA or gDNA derived from T cells, B-cell-depleted T cells, or PBMCs. A freely available public database, intended as a resource for researchers studying the immune response to SARS-CoV-2, is where the repertoires were released. Where HLA class I and class II types were available, the types were taken from metadata supplied by the sample provider, not from assay-based typing. Sample metadata almost always included a de-identified subject ID, COVID-19 status, age in years and sex. What the authors observed across the whole study: Clinical and demographic metadata were provided uncurated, with the amount varying by source and participant.

Measured from the cysteine to the phenylalanine, the CDR3 is 14 residues long. Only the CDR3 DNA is retained, 42 bases long and in frame from the first base. V gives up 5 bases and J gives up 2 bases, and the segment between their germline ends measures 12 bases. CDR1 SGHAT and CDR2 FQNNGV were looked up in the germline V gene. TCRbeta CDR3 regions were amplified from genomic DNA by means of the immunoSEQ Assay, a bias-controlled multiplex PCR. The paper's data handling went like this. The number of nucleated cells in each sample was estimated from the amplification of reference gene primers within the assay. To quantify the absolute abundance of each unique TCRbeta CDR3 rearrangement, sequence reads were collapsed and filtered. For each sample, productive Simpson clonality was calculated as the square root of Simpson's diversity index across productive rearrangements. Here the immuneACCESS table is served through TCRdb, limited to in-frame sequences with V and J called. Missing clones are a known gap in these copies; in checked studies unresolved V genes cover under half, and the rest lacks a known reason. V and J calls and clone size are copied from that table; D and trimming were computed from the DNA. The sample table contains under 300,000 clones; only one count was recorded for under 85% of them. Of the sample, roughly 2% is held by the ten largest clones.

The chain uses TRBV11-2 and TRBJ1-1; no D segment can be confidently identified. This receptor was obtained from a man in his thirties or forties who had recovered from COVID-19. Sequencing was carried out using peripheral blood. CDR3 sequence: CASSERIYNTEAFF. The bases read TGTGCCAGCAGCGAGCGGATCTACAACACTGAAGCTTTCTTT.